One sample yielded the 27 T cell receptor beta chains listed below, sequenced in a study of shared clonotypes between healthy human individuals. Here immunoSEQ multiplex PCR was the method, and the copy in TCRdb shows in-frame clones only, minus some. The sample gives some 1 million clones, roughly 70% of which show up once; around 1.5% is in the top ten. The sequencing sample was made of memory CD4+ T cells sorted from blood. The sample's subset: CD45RA-negative fraction. All receptors come from a man aged 18 to 30 in good health.

The V call is TRBV28, the J call TRBJ2-4, with D possibly being TRBD1 (6 bases). There are 12 residues in the CDR3. With 5 bases removed from V and 12 bases from J, the gap between germline ends came to 14 bases. CDR1 MDHEN and CDR2 SYDVKM come from the germline V gene. CDR3 loop: CASSIGQLGQYF. The CDR3, as DNA: TGTGCCAGCAGTATCGGACAGCTCGGTCAGTACTTC. Filled out from reference TRBV28 and TRBJ2-4, the complete variable domain reads DVKVTQSSRYLVKRTGEKVFLECVQDMDHENMFWYRQDPGLGLRLIYFSYDVKMKEKGDIPEGYSVSREKKERFSLILESASTNQTSMYLCASSIGQLGQYFGAGTRLSVL.

Note on this clone: This sample includes further DNA sequences coding for the same CDR3. The chain is built from TRBV4-1 and TRBJ1-6, with TRBD1 matching 8 bases. There are 15 residues in the CDR3. V lost 4 bases and J lost 4; bases outside the gene matches: 3. Germline V lookup: CDR1 MGHRA, CDR2 YSYEKL. As DNA, the CDR3 is TGCGCCAGCAGCCTCGGACAGGGATATAATTCACCCCTCCACTTT. As protein: CASSLGQGYNSPLHF.

There are a few counts of this clone. This CDR3 reads CSARSPRSAFF. The CDR3 coding sequence is TGCAGTGCTAGAAGTCCCCGATCGGCTTTCTTT. This chain joins TRBV20-1 and TRBJ1-1; D ambiguous. This CDR3 has 11 residues. Trimming cost V 2 bases and J 11 bases, with 12 bases left between them. Germline V gives CDR1 DFQATT, CDR2 SNEGSKA (reference sequence).

The chain recombines TRBV30 with TRBJ1-2; weak D call: TRBD1 (5 bases). CDR1 is GTSNPN and CDR2 is SVGIG in the germline V gene (reference sequence). The CDR3 is 13 residues long. The germline V and J ends were trimmed by 2 bases and 2 bases, with 9 bases remaining between them. CDR3 residues: CAWSPGLNYGYTF. In nucleotides, the CDR3 is TGTGCCTGGAGTCCGGGACTCAACTATGGCTACACCTTC.

On this clone: Within the sample, other DNA sequences also encode this same CDR3. The J gene is TRBJ2-3, the V gene TRBV5-1; D call uncertain. The ends were cut back, 2 bases at V and 2 bases at J, with 9 bases in the middle. This CDR3 is 14 amino acids long. The germline gives CDR1 SGHRS, CDR2 YFSETQ. For the CDR3, the DNA is TGCGCCAGCAGCTTTACAGATGCCACAGATACGCAGTATTTT. Translating gives CASSFTDATDTQYF.

This clone has a handful of counts. The J gene is TRBJ2-3, the V gene TRBV7-9; perhaps TRBD2 as D (5 bases). The CDR3 has 11 residues. Germline CDR1 is SEHNR and CDR2 is FQNEAQ (reference sequence). Trimming removed 7 bases at V and 4 bases at J, with 6 bases between. For the CDR3, the DNA is TGTGCCAGCACCGGGGCAGATACGCAGTATTTT. Translation gives CASTGADTQYF.

The chain links TRBV4-3 to TRBJ2-1; TRBD2 aligns across 10 bases. Germline-derived CDR1 and CDR2 are LGHNA and YSLEER. With 4 bases clipped from V and 3 bases from J, the junction kept 6 bases outside the gene matches. This CDR3 spans 16 amino acids. As DNA, the CDR3 is TGCGCCAGCAGCCCCCGGGCTAGCGGGAGCTACAATGAGCAGTTCTTC. Translating it yields CASSPRASGSYNEQFF.

The chain combines TRBV5-1 with TRBJ2-1; 7 nucleotides align to TRBD2. V was clipped by 0 bases and J by 0 bases; unmatched bases: 6. The length of the CDR3 is 17 residues. The germline CDR1 and CDR2 sequences are SGHRS and YFSETQ. CDR3: CASSLAGGGSSYNEQFF. CDR3 coding DNA: TGCGCCAGCAGCTTGGCCGGCGGCGGGAGCTCCTACAATGAGCAGTTCTTC.

The rearrangement joins TRBV5-6 to TRBJ1-1, with TRBD1 as a possible D gene (5 bases). The CDR3 has 17 amino acids. Trimming cost V 1 base and J 8 bases, with 24 bases left between them. The germline gives CDR1 SGHDT, CDR2 YYEEEE. The CDR3 reads CASSLPGRATLGEEAFF. DNA for the CDR3: TGTGCCAGCAGCTTGCCGGGTCGCGCCACACTGGGGGAGGAAGCTTTCTTT.

In this sample, this clone turned up a few times. This rearrangement joins TRBV19 to TRBJ2-5, with D possibly TRBD2 on 5 matching bases. V lost 4 bases and J 5 bases, leaving 14 bases between the germline ends. Germline-derived CDR1 and CDR2 are LNHDA and SQIVND (reference sequence). The CDR3 length is 14 residues. In DNA form, the CDR3 reads TGTGCCAGTAGTACCCATACTAGTTCGGAGACCCAGTACTTC. Its translation: CASSTHTSSETQYF.

This clone was observed a handful of times. The chain combines TRBV19 with TRBJ1-2; D unclear. Trimming pared 4 bases from V and 8 bases from J, leaving 14 bases between. The CDR3 totals 13 residues. Per the germline V gene, CDR1 is LNHDA and CDR2 is SQIVND (reference sequence). The CDR3 coding sequence is TGTGCCAGTAGTACTCGGGGTAGCAACGGCTACACCTTC. This gives the protein CASSTRGSNGYTF.

The V call is TRBV6-6, the J call TRBJ1-4; no clear D gene. The V gene's germline CDR1 is MNHNY and CDR2 SVGAGI (reference sequence). Trimming shortened V by 7 bases and J by 2 bases, and 8 bases separated the two germline ends. The CDR3 is 13 residues long. CDR3 protein: CASTRSTNEKLFF. In nucleotides, the CDR3 is TGTGCCAGCACCCGCTCCACTAATGAAAAACTGTTTTTT.

CDR3 nucleotide sequence: TGTGCCAGCCAGGGGGCGGGGGGCAGTTACAATGAGCAGTTCTTC. Amino acid sequence: CASQGAGGSYNEQFF. This chain links TRBV7-8 with TRBJ2-1; D might be TRBD1 or TRBD2, each matching 8 bases. The V end lost 8 bases, the J end lost 4 bases, and 18 bases lay between the germline ends. CDR1 and CDR2 (germline): SGHVS, FQNEAQ. CDR3 length: 15 residues.

The CDR3 coding sequence is TGTGCCAGCAGCGTAGCAATCTTTACGTACAATGAGCAGTTCTTC. Residues: CASSVAIFTYNEQFF. The genes are TRBV9 and TRBJ2-1; D call uncertain. Germline CDR1 reads SGDLS; CDR2 reads YYNGEE. Trimming pared 0 bases from V and 4 bases from J, leaving 11 bases between. The CDR3 contains 15 residues.

The chain joins TRBV11-2 to TRBJ2-7; TRBD2 agrees at 10 bases. The CDR3 spans 15 residues. V lost 1 base, J lost 4 bases, and 4 bases stayed unmatched. The germline V gene has CDR1 SGHAT and CDR2 FQNNGV. The CDR3 here is CASSLGSGGIYEQYF. DNA of the CDR3: TGTGCCAGCAGCTTAGGTAGCGGGGGGATTTACGAGCAGTACTTC.

The chain has TRBV5-6 and TRBJ1-5; D remains unclear. CDR1 and CDR2 from the germline V gene are SGHDT and YYEEEE. CDR3 length: 15 amino acids. The V and J ends lost 1 base and 3 bases respectively, with 11 bases between them. DNA of the CDR3: TGTGCCAGCAGCTTGTGGGATAGGCCCAATCAGCCCCAGCATTTT. Protein product: CASSLWDRPNQPQHF.

The chain is built from TRBV4-2 and TRBJ2-2; 7 positions match TRBD1. The ends lost 4 bases at V and 2 bases at J; junction bases unmatched: 7. Germline-derived CDR1 and CDR2 are LGHNA and YNFKEQ. This CDR3 region has 16 residues. In DNA form, the CDR3 reads TGTGCCAGCAGCCCGCATCGGGACAGTAACACCGGGGAGCTGTTTTTT. It codes for CASSPHRDSNTGELFF.

The chain joins TRBV30 to TRBJ1-6; D is undetermined. With 3 bases removed from V and 6 bases from J, the gap between germline ends came to 12 bases. The CDR3 runs 14 residues. CDR1 is GTSNPN, CDR2 SVGIG, per germline (reference sequence). The CDR3 loop reads CAWSLGQPNSPLHF. The DNA of the CDR3 is TGTGCCTGGAGCTTAGGGCAGCCTAATTCACCCCTCCACTTT.

The V and J genes are TRBV5-4 and TRBJ2-3; D uncertain. Germline CDR1 SGHNT, CDR2 YYREEE (reference sequence). V lost 2 bases and J 1 base, leaving 11 bases between the germline ends. This CDR3 has 15 residues. The CDR3 region is CASSFSTQGTDTQYF. The DNA for the CDR3 is TGTGCCAGCAGCTTTTCGACGCAGGGCACAGATACGCAGTATTTT.

The chain combines TRBV9 with TRBJ1-3, with 10 bases identical to TRBD1. This CDR3 comprises 15 residues. CDR1 is SGDLS, CDR2 YYNGEE, per germline. V dropped 3 bases and J dropped 4; count of bases not matched to a gene: 4. CDR3 sequence reads: CASSGQGAQGNTIYF. CDR3 DNA sequence: TGTGCCAGCAGCGGACAGGGGGCTCAGGGAAACACCATATATTTT.

The chain has TRBV5-5 and TRBJ2-5, with 9 bases that match TRBD1. Germline V gene lookup returns CDR1 SGHKS and CDR2 YYEKEE (reference sequence). The CDR3 is made up of 15 amino acids. Germline trimming cut 4 bases from V and 7 bases from J; bases unmatched to any gene: 11. The CDR3 spells CASSPETGGAMTQYF. The CDR3 DNA sequence: TGTGCCAGCAGCCCGGAGACAGGGGGGGCTATGACCCAGTACTTC.

The chain employs TRBV6-6 and TRBJ2-2; D is ambiguous. Trimming pared 2 bases from V and 4 bases from J, leaving 11 bases between. Germline CDR1 is MNHNY and CDR2 is SVGAGI (reference sequence). The CDR3 sequence is 15 residues long. In nucleotides, the CDR3 is TGTGCCAGCAGTTACGGTAACAGATTCACCGGGGAGCTGTTTTTT. This codes for CASSYGNRFTGELFF.

This chain uses TRBV11-2 with TRBJ2-5, with D tentatively TRBD2 (7 bases). The V end lost 5 bases, the J end lost 2 bases, and 12 bases lay between the germline ends. CDR1 is SGHAT, CDR2 FQNNGV, per germline. This CDR3 region has 14 residues. Here the CDR3 DNA reads TGTGCCAGCAGCGGGGGGGGCACTCAAGAGACCCAGTACTTC. Residues: CASSGGGTQETQYF.

This clone was detected a few times. The chain carries TRBV27 and TRBJ2-2; 9 positions agree with TRBD2. This CDR3 has 15 residues. The V gene end was trimmed by 2 bases and the J gene end by 5 bases; junction bases not matched to a gene: 3. Germline CDR1 is MNHEY and CDR2 is SMNVEV (reference sequence). CDR3 amino acids: CASSLAGGRTGELFF. The CDR3 DNA sequence: TGTGCCAGCAGTTTAGCGGGAGGGCGAACCGGGGAGCTGTTTTTT.

Many counts were recorded for this clone. This chain uses TRBV6-6 with TRBJ1-6, with 7 bases identical to TRBD1. Germline assignment: CDR1 MNHNY and CDR2 SVGAGI (reference sequence). Unmatched junction bases numbered 1, after V lost 0 bases and J lost 8 bases. The CDR3 sequence is 14 residues long. The CDR3 DNA follows: TGTGCCAGCAGTTACTCAGGGGGCGATTCACCCCTCCACTTT. Its translation: CASSYSGGDSPLHF.

In this sample, this clone turned up a few times. The V and J genes are TRBV4-1 and TRBJ1-3; D is unclear. The V gene's germline CDR1 is MGHRA and CDR2 YSYEKL. This CDR3 is 18 amino acids long. V was shortened by 2 bases and J by 0 bases, with 17 bases between the two germline ends. The CDR3 reads CASSQSGFGRSSGNTIYF. The CDR3 DNA is TGCGCCAGCAGCCAAAGTGGGTTCGGGAGAAGCTCTGGAAACACCATATATTTT.

The chain has TRBV10-3 and TRBJ2-4, with unresolved D. Germline-derived CDR1 and CDR2 are ENHRY and SYGVKD. The CDR3 is made up of 15 amino acids. The V end was cut by 7 bases, the J end by 1 base, with 14 bases between. CDR3 DNA sequence: TGTGCCATCAAGGACGCTGATACGGCCAAAAACATTCAGTACTTC. Protein product: CAIKDADTAKNIQYF.